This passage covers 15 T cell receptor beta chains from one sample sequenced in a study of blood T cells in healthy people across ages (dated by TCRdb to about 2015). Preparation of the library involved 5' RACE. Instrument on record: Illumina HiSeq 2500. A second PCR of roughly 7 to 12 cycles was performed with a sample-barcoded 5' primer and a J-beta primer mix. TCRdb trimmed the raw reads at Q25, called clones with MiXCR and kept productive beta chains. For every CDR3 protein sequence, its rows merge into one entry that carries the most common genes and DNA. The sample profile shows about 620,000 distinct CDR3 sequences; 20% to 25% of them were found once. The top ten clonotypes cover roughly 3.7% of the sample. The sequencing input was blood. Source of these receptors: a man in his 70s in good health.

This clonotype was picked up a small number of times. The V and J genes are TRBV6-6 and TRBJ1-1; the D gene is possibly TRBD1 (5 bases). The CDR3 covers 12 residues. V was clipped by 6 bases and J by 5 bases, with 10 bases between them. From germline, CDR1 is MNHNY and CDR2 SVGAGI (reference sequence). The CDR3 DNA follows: TGTGCCAGCAGCCGCAGGGTTACTGAAGCTTTCTTT. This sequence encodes CASSRRVTEAFF.

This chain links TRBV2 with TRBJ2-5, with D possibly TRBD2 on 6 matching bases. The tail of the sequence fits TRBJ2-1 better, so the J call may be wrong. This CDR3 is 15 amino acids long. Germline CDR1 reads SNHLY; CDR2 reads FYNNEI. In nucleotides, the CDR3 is TGTGCCAGCAGTGTAAGACTAGTCTCTAGCAATGAGCAGTTCTTC. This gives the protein CASSVRLVSSNEQFF.

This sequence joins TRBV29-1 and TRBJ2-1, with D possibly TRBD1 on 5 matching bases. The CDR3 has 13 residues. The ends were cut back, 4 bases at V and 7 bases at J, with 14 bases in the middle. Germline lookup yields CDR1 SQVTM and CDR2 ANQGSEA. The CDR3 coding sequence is TGCAGCGTTGCGGCAGGGTTTTCGAATGAGCAGTTCTTC. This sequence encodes CSVAAGFSNEQFF.

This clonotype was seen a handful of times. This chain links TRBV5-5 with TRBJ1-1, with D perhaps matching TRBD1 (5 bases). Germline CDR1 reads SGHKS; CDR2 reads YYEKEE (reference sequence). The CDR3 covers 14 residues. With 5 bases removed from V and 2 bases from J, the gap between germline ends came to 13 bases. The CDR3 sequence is CASRQSGGNTEAFF. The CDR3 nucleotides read TGTGCCAGCAGACAATCTGGGGGAAACACTGAAGCTTTCTTT. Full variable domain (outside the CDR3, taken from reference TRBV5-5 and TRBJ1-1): DAGVTQSPTHLIKTRGQQVTLRCSPISGHKSVSWYQQVLGQGPQFIFQYYEKEERGRGNFPDRFSARQFPNYSSELNVNALLLGDSALYLCASRQSGGNTEAFFGQGTRLTVV.

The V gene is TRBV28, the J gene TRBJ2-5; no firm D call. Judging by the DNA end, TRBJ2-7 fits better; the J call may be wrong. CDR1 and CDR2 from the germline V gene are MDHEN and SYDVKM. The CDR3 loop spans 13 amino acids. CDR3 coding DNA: TGTGCCAGCAGTAGTCATGGAAACTACGAGCAGTACTTC. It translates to CASSSHGNYEQYF.

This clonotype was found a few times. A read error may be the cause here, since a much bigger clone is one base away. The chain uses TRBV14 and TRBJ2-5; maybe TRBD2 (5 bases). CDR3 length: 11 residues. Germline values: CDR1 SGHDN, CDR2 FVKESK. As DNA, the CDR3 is TGTGCCAGCAGCCGATACAATGAGCGGTTCTTC. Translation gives CASSRYNERFF.

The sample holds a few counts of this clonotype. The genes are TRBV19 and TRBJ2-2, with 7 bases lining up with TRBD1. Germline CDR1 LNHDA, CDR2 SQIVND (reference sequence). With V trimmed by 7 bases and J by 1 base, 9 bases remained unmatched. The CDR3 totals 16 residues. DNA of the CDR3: TGTGCCAGTATCGGAAGGGGGCGTCAGAACACCGGGGAGCTGTTTTTT. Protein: CASIGRGRQNTGELFF.

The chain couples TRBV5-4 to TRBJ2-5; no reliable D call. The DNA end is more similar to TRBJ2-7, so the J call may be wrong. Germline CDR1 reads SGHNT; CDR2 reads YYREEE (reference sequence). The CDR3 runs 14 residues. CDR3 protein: CASSLAVVPYEQYF. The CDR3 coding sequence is TGTGCCAGCAGCTTGGCGGTGGTCCCCTACGAGCAGTACTTC.

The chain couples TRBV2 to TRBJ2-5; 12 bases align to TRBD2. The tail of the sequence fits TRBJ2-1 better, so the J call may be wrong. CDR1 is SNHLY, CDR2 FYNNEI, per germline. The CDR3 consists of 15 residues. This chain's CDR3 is CASTKGLAGRNEQFF. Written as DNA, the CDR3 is TGTGCCAGCACGAAAGGACTAGCGGGGAGGAATGAGCAGTTCTTC.

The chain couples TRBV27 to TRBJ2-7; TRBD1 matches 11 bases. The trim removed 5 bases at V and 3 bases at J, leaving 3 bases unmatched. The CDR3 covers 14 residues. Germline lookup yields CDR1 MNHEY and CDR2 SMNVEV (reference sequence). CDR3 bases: TGTGCCAGCAGTAAGGGACAGGGGGGCTACGAGCAGTACTTC. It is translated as CASSKGQGGYEQYF.

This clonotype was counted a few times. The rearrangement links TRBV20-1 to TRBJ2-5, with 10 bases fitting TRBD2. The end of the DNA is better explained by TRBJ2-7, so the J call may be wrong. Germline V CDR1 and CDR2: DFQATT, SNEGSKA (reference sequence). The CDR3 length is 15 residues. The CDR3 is CSARDPSGSGYEQYF. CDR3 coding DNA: TGCAGTGCTAGAGACCCTAGCGGGAGCGGCTACGAGCAGTACTTC.

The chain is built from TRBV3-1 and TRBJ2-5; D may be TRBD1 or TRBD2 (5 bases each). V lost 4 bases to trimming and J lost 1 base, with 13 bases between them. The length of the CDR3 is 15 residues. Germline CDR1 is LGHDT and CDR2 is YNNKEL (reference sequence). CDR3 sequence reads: CASSRRGDFQETQYF. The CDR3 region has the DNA TGTGCCAGCAGCCGGAGAGGGGATTTCCAAGAGACCCAGTACTTC.

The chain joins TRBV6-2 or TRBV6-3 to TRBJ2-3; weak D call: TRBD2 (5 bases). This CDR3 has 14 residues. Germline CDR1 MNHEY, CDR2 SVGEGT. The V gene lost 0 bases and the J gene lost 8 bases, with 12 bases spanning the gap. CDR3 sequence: CASSYSEDPSTQYF. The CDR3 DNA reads TGTGCCAGCAGTTACTCGGAGGATCCCAGTACGCAGTATTTT.

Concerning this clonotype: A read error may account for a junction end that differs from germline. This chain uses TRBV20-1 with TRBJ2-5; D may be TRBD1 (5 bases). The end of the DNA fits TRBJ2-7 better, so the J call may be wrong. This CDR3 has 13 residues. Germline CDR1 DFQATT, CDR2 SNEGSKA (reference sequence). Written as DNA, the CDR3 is TGCAGTGATAGAGGCCAGGGCGTCTACGAGCAGTACTTC. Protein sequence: CSDRGQGVYEQYF.

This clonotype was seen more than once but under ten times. Here the CDR3 DNA reads TGTGCCAGCACCCCGACTAGCGGTATATACAATGAGCAGTTCTTC. It translates to CASTPTSGIYNEQFF. The chain carries TRBV12-3 or TRBV12-4 and TRBJ2-1, with 9 bases fitting TRBD2. Trimming at V came to 7 bases and at J to 4 bases, leaving 8 bases not matched to a gene. The CDR3 runs to 15 residues.